Listed here is a single TCR beta chain. The antigen is not known. Arm-PCR of CDR3 regions with iRepertoire HTBI primers generated TCR beta libraries. TCRdb ran MiXCR on the multiplex PCR reads and lists one entry per CDR3 protein. This table has about 470,000 distinct CDR3 sequences, around a fifth appearing once. Germline lookup yields CDR1 SEHNR and CDR2 FQNEAQ (reference sequence). The CDR3 consists of 16 residues. After removal of 1 base from V and 4 bases from J, the junction contained 7 bases not matched to a gene. Time point specified: persistent/refractory GD, antithyroid drugs over 5 years with positive TRAb. The TCR library was made from RNA extracted from PBMCs. The diagnosis of Graves' disease used American Thyroid Association guidelines. The sample originates from a study of regulatory T cells in long-lasting Graves disease. General study results and limits: Persistent disease favored TRBV28, TRBJ1-2 and TRBJ2-5. New patients shared fewer public clonotypes (roughly 910) than persistent patients did (around 3,000).

V is TRBV7-9 and J is TRBJ2-1; 7 positions match TRBD2. The sample consisted of peripheral blood mononuclear cells (PBMCs), taken when the disease was refractory, from a patient treated with antithyroid drugs. The TCR was taken from a female donor with Graves disease. This chain's CDR3 is CASSLGWREQYNEQFF. The CDR3 DNA sequence: TGTGCCAGCAGCTTAGGATGGCGGGAGCAGTACAATGAGCAGTTCTTC.